Described below is a single T cell receptor beta chain sequence and its context. Though probably carrying unrecorded immune exposures, donors were nominally healthy at sampling. PCR used 60 Vbeta primers and 13 Jbeta primers. TCRdb's copy holds only in-frame clones and misses some; the assay was immunoSEQ multiplex PCR. The profile covers 66,000 or so clones, with roughly 90% appearing a single time and approximately 1.4% taken by the ten largest. This sample is part of a study of cytomegalovirus exposure and HLA in healthy donors. The CDR3 contains 16 residues. CDR1 is SGHAT, CDR2 FQNNGV, per germline. V gave up 5 bases and J gave up 3 bases; unmatched junction bases: 8.

The sample comprised PBMCs. This chain links TRBV11-2 with TRBJ2-1, with 9 bases fitting TRBD2. The TCR was taken from a man between 25 and 39 years old in good health and CMV-seropositive. DNA for the CDR3: TGTGCCAGCAGCACACGCGGGAGGGCCTACTACAATGAGCAGTTCTTC. Translating it yields CASSTRGRAYYNEQFF.